A single T cell receptor (beta chain) is shown here with its context. Assay: immunoSEQ multiplex PCR; the TCRdb copy retains only in-frame clones and omits some. The sample consists of around 75,000 clones, around 92% of them appearing once. After removal of 7 bases from V and 3 bases from J, the junction contained 9 bases not matched to a gene. CDR1 SQVTM and CDR2 ANQGSEA come from the germline V gene. There are 14 residues in the CDR3. The record originates from a study of OX40 agonist ivuxolimab in advanced cancers. Background on the study: Three patients responded partially, comprising one with hepatocellular carcinoma and two with cutaneous melanoma.

This clonotype was sampled from an adult with an advanced solid tumor such as melanoma, head and neck, liver or kidney cancer. The sample in question was CD4+ or CD8+ T cells sorted from blood, obtained in a trial of the OX40 agonist ivuxolimab. V is TRBV29-1 and J is TRBJ2-3; 8 bases map to TRBD1. The DNA of the CDR3 is TGCAGCGCTGTCAGGGGGCTAGGGACAGATACGCAGTATTTT. Amino acids: CSAVRGLGTDTQYF.